A selection of T cell receptor beta chains follows, all from one sample in a study of cytomegalovirus exposure and HLA in healthy donors. The repertoire was sequenced with immunoSEQ multiplex PCR; TCRdb's copy has only in-frame clones and lacks some. The data contain around 140,000 clones, approximately 89% of them singletons. Sequencing was performed on PBMCs. The receptors originated from a woman aged 18-30 years in good health and CMV-seronegative. Both conserved end residues are part of each CDR3. The D gene is left open where the match is weak. Rows may omit the clone size; those that give it use once, few, many or a size class.

V gene	clone size	J gene	D gene	CDR3 DNA	CDR3 protein
TRBV18	once	TRBJ1-1	.	TGTGCCAGCTCACCCACACAGGGGAACACTGAAGCTTTCTTT	CASSPTQGNTEAFF
TRBV5-6	.	TRBJ2-7	.	TGTGCCAGCAGCTTAGAAACGGGTTGGTACGAGCAGTACTTC	CASSLETGWYEQYF
TRBV7-2	.	TRBJ1-2	.	TGTGCCAGCAGCTTCGTCTATGGCTACACCTTC	CASSFVYGYTF
TRBV29-1	.	TRBJ1-4	TRBD1	TGCAGCGCCGATGACAGGGGGCGAGGAAAACTGTTTTTT	CSADDRGRGKLFF
TRBV2	.	TRBJ1-2	.	TGTGCCAGCACTGACCAGGGGAAGTATTATGGCTACACCTTC	CASTDQGKYYGYTF
TRBV10-3	.	TRBJ2-3	.	TGTGCCATCAGTGGTGGCCCCGTAGGGGAAACTAGCACAGATACGCAGTATTTT	CAISGGPVGETSTDTQYF
TRBV4-1	once	TRBJ1-2	.	TGCGCCAGCAGCCAAGATCCCGCGCAGGCTCTATCTGGCTACACCTTC	CASSQDPAQALSGYTF
TRBV5-6	.	TRBJ1-2	TRBD1	TGTGCCAGCAGTTCAAATCTCCGCGGACAGGGGGCTGATGGCTACACCTTC	CASSSNLRGQGADGYTF
TRBV2	once	TRBJ1-5	.	TGTGCCAGCCGGCTGGATTCGGGACACCGGCAGCCCCAGCATTTT	CASRLDSGHRQPQHF
TRBV6-5	.	TRBJ1-1	.	TGTGCCAGCAGTTACCAGGATTACACTGAAGCTTTCTTT	CASSYQDYTEAFF
TRBV15	.	TRBJ1-4	.	TGTGCCACCAGCACGACTGCAACTAATGAAAAACTGTTTTTT	CATSTTATNEKLFF
TRBV2	.	TRBJ2-7	.	TGTGCCAGCAGCCCAGACTTCTCCTACGAGCAGTACTTC	CASSPDFSYEQYF
TRBV6-5	.	TRBJ1-1	.	TGTGCCAGCAGTTACCAAGGGGGAGTGGTTGAAGCTTTCTTT	CASSYQGGVVEAFF
TRBV18	once	TRBJ1-2	TRBD1	TGTGCCAGCTCACCACGCCCCTCCTATACAGGGGACTTTAACTATGGCTACACCTTC	CASSPRPSYTGDFNYGYTF
TRBV11-2	.	TRBJ1-6	TRBD1	TGTGCCAGCAGCTCCAATCCGGGACAGGGGAATTCACCCCTCCACTTT	CASSSNPGQGNSPLHF
TRBV5-4	.	TRBJ1-1	.	TGTGCCAGCAGCGCCTCCTACGGGGCTGAAGCTTTCTTT	CASSASYGAEAFF
TRBV5-1	.	TRBJ1-6	.	TGCGCCAGCAGCTTGGAGGGGCCCCTCCACTTT	CASSLEGPLHF
TRBV6-6	.	TRBJ2-7	TRBD2	TGTGCCAGCACTAGCGGGGGGTTCTACGAGCAGTACTTC	CASTSGGFYEQYF
TRBV10-2	.	TRBJ2-5	TRBD2	TGCGCCAGCAAAGGAGGACTAGCGGGGGGGCTATGGCAAGAGACCCAGTACTTC	CASKGGLAGGLWQETQYF
TRBV27	.	TRBJ1-5	.	TGTGCCAGCAGTTCCGATAGGGGGGGTCAGCCCCAGCATTTT	CASSSDRGGQPQHF
TRBV29-1	.	TRBJ1-2	.	TGCAGCGTTGAGCCCAGGACTACTAACTATGGCTACACCTTC	CSVEPRTTNYGYTF
TRBV6-5	once	TRBJ1-2	TRBD1	TGTGCCAGCAGTTACCAGGGACAGGGTTATGGCTACACCTTC	CASSYQGQGYGYTF
TRBV18	.	TRBJ2-1	.	TGTGCCAGCTCCCTCGGGGGGCAGGTCAATGAGCAGTTCTTC	CASSLGGQVNEQFF
TRBV6-5	.	TRBJ1-1	.	TGTGCCAGCAGGGATAAGGGTGGGGGGGACACTGAAGCTTTCTTT	CASRDKGGGDTEAFF
TRBV2	.	TRBJ1-1	TRBD1	TGTGCCAGCAGGCTGGGACAGGAGACTGAAGCTTTCTTT	CASRLGQETEAFF
TRBV19	.	TRBJ1-1	TRBD1	TGTGCCAGTAGTCCCGGGACAGGGGTGAACACTGAAGCTTTCTTT	CASSPGTGVNTEAFF
TRBV5-6	.	TRBJ1-1	.	TGTGCCAGCAGCCTACAGGGCCCGGCCCGAAGAGCTTTCTTT	CASSLQGPARRAFF
TRBV4-2	.	TRBJ1-3	.	TGTGCCAGCAGCCCGTACATACAAGGGGACTCGGTCGTGAACACCATATATTTT	CASSPYIQGDSVVNTIYF
TRBV11-2	.	TRBJ2-7	.	TGTGCCAGCAGCAAATCGGACACGGACTACGAGCAGTACTTC	CASSKSDTDYEQYF
TRBV5-4	.	TRBJ1-1	.	TGTGCCAGCACCTCCGCGGGGTACACTGAAGCTTTCTTT	CASTSAGYTEAFF
TRBV19	once	TRBJ2-7	TRBD1	TGTGCCAGTAGTACGGGACAGGGTAACTACGAGCAGTACTTC	CASSTGQGNYEQYF
TRBV18	.	TRBJ2-7	.	TGTGCCAGCTCGAGGGACACCCAGACAGAGCAGTACTTC	CASSRDTQTEQYF
TRBV7-3	.	TRBJ2-3	.	TGTGCCAGCAGCTCCGGGGGCACAGATACGCAGTATTTT	CASSSGGTDTQYF